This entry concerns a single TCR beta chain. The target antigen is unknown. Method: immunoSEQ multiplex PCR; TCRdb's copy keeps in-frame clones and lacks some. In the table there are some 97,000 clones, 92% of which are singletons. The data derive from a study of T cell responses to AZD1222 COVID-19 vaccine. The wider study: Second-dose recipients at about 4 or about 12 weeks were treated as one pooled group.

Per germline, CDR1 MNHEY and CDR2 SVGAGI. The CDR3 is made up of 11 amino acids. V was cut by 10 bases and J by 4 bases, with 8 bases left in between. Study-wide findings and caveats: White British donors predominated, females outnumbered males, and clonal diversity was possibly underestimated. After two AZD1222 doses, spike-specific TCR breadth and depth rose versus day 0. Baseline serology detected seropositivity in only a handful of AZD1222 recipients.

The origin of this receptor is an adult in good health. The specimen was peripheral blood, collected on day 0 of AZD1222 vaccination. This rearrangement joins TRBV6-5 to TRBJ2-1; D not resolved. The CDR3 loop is CAMKKYNEQFF. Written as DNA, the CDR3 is TGTGCCATGAAGAAATACAATGAGCAGTTCTTC.